One T cell receptor beta chain is described in this entry. Which antigen it targets is not known. No base quality values were provided; no much bigger clone lies one nucleotide off. The cohort consisted of 650 to 850 healthy bone marrow donors. Cohort members were all nominally healthy when sampled, although unrecorded immune exposures were likely present. The donor was CMV seropositive and was included in the group of 289 seropositive cohort members. Every donor gave a peripheral blood sample, and the peripheral blood mononuclear cells from that sample were used for TCR beta sequencing. The Qiagen DNeasy Blood Extraction Kit was used to extract genomic DNA from the blood cell samples. The data were taken from a study of cytomegalovirus exposure and HLA in healthy donors (dated 2017 in TCRdb). Concerning the study at large: An earlier analysis of more than 550 of the donors reported 276 Gb of sequence data and 117 million unique TCR beta sequences obtained from 150 million to 200 million T cells. Roughly 300 gigabases of sequencing data and about 92 million unique TCR sequences made up an early release that covered around 640 HLA-typed donors. Among the roughly 390 genotyped donors, approximately 76% belonged to the genetic ancestry cluster associated with self-reported Caucasian donors. The study aimed to test whether cataloging public T cell receptors could reveal signatures of past pathogen exposure. Using immunosequencing, the study profiled T cell repertoires from 500 to 800 subjects and related those repertoires to cytomegalovirus serostatus. Besides the first cohort of more than 650 subjects, a separate validation cohort made up of roughly 120 different subjects was used. The study combined high-throughput TCR immunosequencing, statistical association of individual TCRs with disease status, and machine learning to predict cytomegalovirus infection status. A later analysis re-analyzed previously published TCR beta repertoires from 666 donors and added high-resolution HLA genotyping to study TCR occurrence patterns. In the later analysis, no new phenotypic data were used to find candidate immune exposures; instead, reliance was placed on TCR beta sequences and their occurrence across donors. An earlier analysis of some 600 of the donors applied high-throughput TCR beta sequencing to assess whether each TCR beta V gene segment acted as functional or pseudogenic. Donor age, sex, ethnicity and CMV serostatus were compiled alongside the repertoire data. In a later genetic analysis, genome-wide SNP genotypes for about 60% of the 666 donors were used, and that subset was treated as a discovery cohort. All discovery cohort repertoires had been generated on a single sequencing platform. Both class I and class II loci were covered by HLA typing, at four-digit resolution. The number of donors typed differed by locus, with about 629-640 for A, B, C, DRB1 and DQB1, roughly 520 for DQA1, some 570 for DPA1, and 400 to 490 for DPB1. Because of strong linkage in the cohort, four or five DR-DQ haplotypes were treated as single units for association and clustering. On average, roughly 200,000 unique TCR beta nucleotide sequences were sequenced per donor among some 430 genotyped donors of the cohort, with around 19% of those sequences being non-productive. General study outcomes and caveats: Most TCR sequences were seen in very few donors, while some public TCRs were found in many individuals. A later analysis found that HLA-associated TCR beta chains were more clonally expanded and had lower generation probabilities than equally common non-associated chains. In a later analysis, several top co-occurrence clusters were reported to appear linked to parvovirus B19, influenza, CMV and Epstein-Barr virus. A few of the identified cytomegalovirus-associated TCR beta chains were confirmed in vitro to be specific for cytomegalovirus antigens. CMV serostatus was the only immune exposure information available for the cohort. An earlier analysis of approximately 540 of the donors showed that most TCR beta V segments appeared in productive rearrangements either about 87% or about 30% of the time, which broadly matched IMGT annotations. The presence/absence analyses assumed that sequencing depth was roughly uniform across donors, and that assumption may not be true. When HLA alleles, especially DR and DQ, strongly co-occurred, TCR associations were difficult to assign to individual alleles. According to the authors, the approach could potentially be generalized to other disease states and immunological phenotypes. The earlier analysis of 587 of the donors excluded roughly 17 rarely observed V segments, including chromosome 9 orphons, because counts were too low. The study listed 150 to 200 TCR beta chains as associated with cytomegalovirus. Because the 87-base-pair reads could not distinguish some IMGT-functional V segments, including TRBV6-2 and TRBV6-3, those segments were excluded. In a later analysis, TCR association rates were found to vary across HLA loci, with the most associated TCRs seen for DRB1 alleles and the fewest for HLA-C alleles. An association between a missense DCLRE1C variant and V-gene and J-gene trimming of TCR beta chains was found in a later genetic analysis and replicated in an independent cohort. Specific HLA alleles were associated with 15,000 to 20,000 TCR beta sequences at a false discovery rate of 0.05 in a later analysis. Most CMV-associated TCR beta chains appeared to be HLA-restricted in a later analysis, and the HLA associations seemed to be driven largely by CMV exposure. This cohort had only TCR beta chains sequenced, and the lack of alpha or paired-chain data limited which features could be detected. Correlated functional status among segregating V segments might be attributable to linkage disequilibrium, but an unknown experimental factor could not be ruled out. A further reported finding was that TCR beta sequences accurately predicted the HLA-A and HLA-B alleles for most subjects in the first cohort. Because HLA typing was missing for some donors at each locus, association tests included only the typed subset. According to a later genetic analysis, donors in an Asian-associated ancestry cluster had fewer N-insertions in productive TCRs than the approximately 690-donor mean. The classifier was reported to diagnose cytomegalovirus status with high specificity and sensitivity in both the original and validation cohorts. A group of highly shared sequence variants was considered likely to be a technical artifact of the sequencing pipeline.

CDR3 length: 15 amino acids, cysteine to phenylalanine. Only the CDR3 DNA is retained, 45 bases long and in frame from the first base. The V and J ends are trimmed by 3 bases and 4 bases, leaving 15 bases between them. The germline V gene supplies CDR1 SGHAT and CDR2 FQNNGV. Library preparation employed the immunoSEQ multiplex PCR assay. A mixture of 60 forward primers for TCR Vbeta segments and 13 reverse primers for TCR Jbeta segments was used in the multiplex PCR. The CDR3 region of rearranged TCR beta genes was amplified from genomic DNA by a multiplex PCR assay. On the Illumina HiSeq System, the amplified TCR beta libraries were sequenced as 87-base-pair reads. For the original study's pipeline: A later analysis counted about 80 million unique TCR beta chains across the 666 repertoires, and 9 million to 14 million of these chains were shared by at least two donors. A nearest-neighbor algorithm error-corrected the raw reads and collapsed the reads into unique sequences, merging closely related sequences to remove PCR and sequencing errors. CDR3 sequences were aligned to IMGT reference sequences to assign V, D and J gene segments. Each retained sequence needed at least a six-nucleotide match to both a V gene segment and a J gene segment. Rearrangements were classified as productive when the CDR3 lacked stop codons and remained in frame with V and J, and all other rearrangements were classified as non-productive. Following IMGT convention, CDR3 was defined as the stretch from the second conserved V-encoded cysteine up to the conserved J-encoded phenylalanine. Sequences without an unambiguous match to a single V gene segment were excluded from the earlier analysis of 500 to 700 of the donors. In an earlier analysis of about 590 of the donors, a V segment was called functional when productive rearrangements were above 56.7%, and segregating when the standard deviation between donors exceeded 5%. A statistical classification framework was built to diagnose cytomegalovirus status from the catalog of TCR beta chain sequences. In a later analysis, TCR nucleotide sequences were compared against IMGT/GENE-DB human TR gene sequences so that V and J genes could be assigned. Using the TCRdist pipeline, a later analysis assigned CDR3 sequences along with most-parsimonious VDJ recombination scenarios. A later analysis defined each TCR beta chain by its CDR3 amino acid sequence plus V-gene family, and excluded reads lacking a unique V-gene family. In a later analysis, a few hundred highly shared, low-generation-probability nucleotide sequences were removed to address suspected cross-contamination and a sequencing artifact. For each public chain, a later analysis derived a clonal expansion index from normalized ranks of inferred template counts within each repertoire. In a later analysis, generation probabilities were computed with a VDJ recombination model fitted to out-of-frame rearrangements, and the resulting probabilities were checked against IGoR. In a later analysis, TCR-TCR, TCR-HLA and TCR-CMV co-occurrence was scored with hypergeometric tests, and a repertoire-size bias correction was applied to TCR pairs. In a later analysis, false discovery rates were estimated by permuting HLA or CMV assignments 20 times. In a later analysis, co-occurring TCRs were grouped using DBSCAN, with TCRdist sequence similarity added in when clustering inside HLA-allele-positive subsets. For co-occurrence clustering, repertoires with fewer than 30,000 or more than 120,000 public chains were excluded, along with 5 or 6 repertoires with anomalous nucleotide sharing. TCRdb limited this immuneACCESS table to in-frame rearrangements with V and J called. A share of clones is missing; checked studies link under half to unresolved V genes, and the rest is unexplained. That table furnishes V, J and clone size, whereas the DNA furnished D and trimming. In this sample the table shows approximately 110,000 clones, under 80% of which occur a single time. The top ten clones comprise less than 15% of the sample.

The sequence derives from a woman aged 55-69 years in good health and CMV-seropositive. Material: PBMCs. This chain joins TRBV11-2 to TRBJ1-2; tentative D gene TRBD1, with 6 bases matching. The CDR3 reads CASSFLDRYPYGYTF. The nucleotide sequence is given as TGTGCCAGCAGCTTTTTGGACAGATACCCCTATGGCTACACCTTC.